Listed below are T cell receptor beta chains from one sample, sequenced in a study of blood T cells in healthy people across ages. TCRdb reprocessed the 5' RACE reads via MiXCR and lists one record per CDR3 protein. This table has roughly 700,000 distinct CDR3 sequences, approximately 31% appearing once. The sample consisted of blood. The source of these receptors is a woman older than 75 in good health. Both conserved end residues are part of each CDR3. The D gene is left open where the match is weak. Expanded clones are given a class, and other clones once, few, many or no size at all.

V	length	size	J	D	DNA	CDR3
TRBV2	14	.	TRBJ2-1	TRBD2	TGTGCCAGCGCCTCGGAACTAGCGGGGACTGAGCAGTTCTTC	CASASELAGTEQFF
TRBV27	11	few	TRBJ2-5	.	TGTGCCAGCAGTTCCGGAACTATAAAGTACTTC	CASSSGTIKYF
TRBV7-2	12	many	TRBJ2-2	.	TGTGCCAGCAGCTTAATTCCCGGGGAGCTGTTTTTT	CASSLIPGELFF
TRBV29-1	14	many	TRBJ2-7	TRBD1	TGCAGCGTTGAAGATCTACAGGGGGCGGGCGAGCAGTACTTC	CSVEDLQGAGEQYF
TRBV30	12	.	TRBJ1-6	TRBD1	TGTGCCTGGAGTTTCAGGGGGCCACCCCTCCACTTT	CAWSFRGPPLHF
TRBV9	16	many	TRBJ2-3	TRBD2	TGTGCCAGCAGCGTAGCGGCGGGGGGGCCATCGGATACGCAGTATTTT	CASSVAAGGPSDTQYF
TRBV12-5	16	many	TRBJ2-1	.	TGTGCTAGTGGTTTGGTACGTGCGGGGACCTACAATGAGCAGTTCTTC	CASGLVRAGTYNEQFF
TRBV4-2	16	many	TRBJ1-2	.	TGTGCCAGCAGCCAAGATCGGGACACGCAAGCCTATGGCTACACCTTC	CASSQDRDTQAYGYTF
TRBV28	16	.	TRBJ2-1	TRBD1	TGTGCCAGCAGTTTCCTCGGGACAGGAAGCTACAATGAGCAGTTCTTC	CASSFLGTGSYNEQFF
TRBV28	14	.	TRBJ2-1	TRBD1	TGTGCCAGCAGAACCGGGACAGGGGACGGTGAGCAGTTCTTC	CASRTGTGDGEQFF
TRBV5-1	12	.	TRBJ2-1	TRBD1	TGCGCCAGCAGCCCGGGACAGGGTGAGCAGTTCTTC	CASSPGQGEQFF
TRBV6-2/TRBV6-3	16	.	TRBJ1-2	TRBD1	TGTGCCAGCAGTCCTTCGACAGGGCCTGGACTCTATGGCTACACCTTC	CASSPSTGPGLYGYTF
TRBV20-1	14	once	TRBJ2-5	TRBD2	TGCAGTGCTAGAGAGGGCGGGGGGGCCGCGACCCAGTACTTC	CSAREGGGAATQYF
TRBV7-2	14	many	TRBJ2-3	TRBD2	TGTGCCAGCACCATGATCGGGGGGTCAGATACGCAGTATTTT	CASTMIGGSDTQYF
TRBV7-2	15	many	TRBJ2-7	.	TGTGCCAGCAGCTTAGAGGGCACCTCAACCTACGAGCAGTACTTC	CASSLEGTSTYEQYF
TRBV2	15	once	TRBJ2-1	TRBD2	TGTGCCGGCAGGGTCGCGGGGGGGTCGTACAATGAGCAGTTCTTC	CAGRVAGGSYNEQFF
TRBV30	14	many	TRBJ2-3	.	TGTGCCTGGAGGGGACCGGGATTTGGGGATACGCAGTATTTT	CAWRGPGFGDTQYF
TRBV5-6	15	many	TRBJ2-5	.	TGTGCCAGCAGCTTGGGGGACGGTAGCCAAGAGACCCAGTACTTC	CASSLGDGSQETQYF
TRBV5-6	16	few	TRBJ2-1	.	TGTGCCAGCAGCTCCTCTCAGGGGCCGCTATACAATGAGCAGTTCTTC	CASSSSQGPLYNEQFF
TRBV6-2/TRBV6-3	13	few	TRBJ1-5	.	TGTGCCAGCGGTCGGGAGGGATGGCAGCCCCAGCATTTT	CASGREGWQPQHF